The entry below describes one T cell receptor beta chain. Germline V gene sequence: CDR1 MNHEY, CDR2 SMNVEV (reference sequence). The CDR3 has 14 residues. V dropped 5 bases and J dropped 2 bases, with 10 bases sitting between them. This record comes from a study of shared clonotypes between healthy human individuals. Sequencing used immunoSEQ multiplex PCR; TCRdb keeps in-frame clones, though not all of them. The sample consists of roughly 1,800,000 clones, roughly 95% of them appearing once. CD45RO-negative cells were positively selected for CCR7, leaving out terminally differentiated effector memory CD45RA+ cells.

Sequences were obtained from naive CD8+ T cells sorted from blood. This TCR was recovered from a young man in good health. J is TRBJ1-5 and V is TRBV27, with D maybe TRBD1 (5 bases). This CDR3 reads CASSPMTGNQPQHF. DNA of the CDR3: TGTGCCAGCAGTCCCATGACAGGCAATCAGCCCCAGCATTTT.